This T cell receptor beta chain is from a study of T-cell memory formation after mild COVID-19. Study observations and caveats: Contracting clones from day 15 to 85 had balanced CD4/CD8; later expanders favoured CD4+. Pre-infection memory held some responding clones, suggesting pre-existing cross-reactive T cells responded. Clones which contracted sat mainly in CM and EM if CD4+, and in EMRA if CD8+.

This clonotype was picked up one time. Antigen specificity is unknown. It was 5'RACE with constant-segment primers that produced the TCR alpha and TCR beta cDNA libraries, which carried sample barcodes and UMIs. MiXCR, applied by TCRdb to the 5' RACE reads, yields one record per CDR3 protein. This table holds about 440,000 distinct CDR3 sequences, around 20% found once. V lost 4 bases and J lost 2, with 6 bases in between. The germline V gene encodes CDR1 DFQATT and CDR2 SNEGSKA (reference sequence). The CDR3 is 11 amino acids. This chain connects TRBV20-1 to TRBJ2-7, with D unresolved. This clonotype was obtained from an adult woman who had mild COVID-19 (a few samples of this study predate the infection). Cell type and time point are not known. The sequenced sample was PBMCs or a T cell subset sorted from them (not recorded which). The CDR3: CSAIVTYEQYF. Here the CDR3 DNA reads TGCAGTGCTATAGTCACCTACGAGCAGTACTTC.